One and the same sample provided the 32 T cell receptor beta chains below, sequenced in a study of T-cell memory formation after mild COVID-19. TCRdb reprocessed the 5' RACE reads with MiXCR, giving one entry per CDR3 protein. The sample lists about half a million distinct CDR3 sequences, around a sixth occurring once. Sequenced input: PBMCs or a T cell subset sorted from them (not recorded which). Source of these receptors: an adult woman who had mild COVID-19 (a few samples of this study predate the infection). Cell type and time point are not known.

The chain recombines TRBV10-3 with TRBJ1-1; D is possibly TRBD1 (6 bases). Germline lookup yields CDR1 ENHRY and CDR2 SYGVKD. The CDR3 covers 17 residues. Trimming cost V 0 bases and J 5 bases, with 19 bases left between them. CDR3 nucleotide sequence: TGTGCCATCAGTGAGTCAATAGGGGGGCCTCGTGGGACTGAAGCTTTCTTT. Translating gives CAISESIGGPRGTEAFF.

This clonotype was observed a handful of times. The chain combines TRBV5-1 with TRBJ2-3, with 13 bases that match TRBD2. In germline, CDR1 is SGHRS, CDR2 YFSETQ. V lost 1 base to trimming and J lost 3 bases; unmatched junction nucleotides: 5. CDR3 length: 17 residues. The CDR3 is CASSLPQLAGGTDTQYF. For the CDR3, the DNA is TGCGCCAGCAGCTTGCCTCAACTAGCGGGAGGGACAGATACGCAGTATTTT.

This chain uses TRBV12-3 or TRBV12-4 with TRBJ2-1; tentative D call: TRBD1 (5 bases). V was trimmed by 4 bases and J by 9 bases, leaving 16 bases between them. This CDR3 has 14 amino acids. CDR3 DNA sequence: TGTGCCAGCAGTTCTAAGAATATTAGGGGTGAGCAGTTCTTC. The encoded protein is CASSSKNIRGEQFF.

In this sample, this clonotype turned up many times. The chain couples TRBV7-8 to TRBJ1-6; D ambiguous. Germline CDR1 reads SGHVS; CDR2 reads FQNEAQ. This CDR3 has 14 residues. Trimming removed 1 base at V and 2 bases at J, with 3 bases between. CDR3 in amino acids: CASSLDPYNSPLHF. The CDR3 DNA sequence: TGTGCCAGCAGCTTAGACCCCTATAATTCACCCCTCCACTTT.

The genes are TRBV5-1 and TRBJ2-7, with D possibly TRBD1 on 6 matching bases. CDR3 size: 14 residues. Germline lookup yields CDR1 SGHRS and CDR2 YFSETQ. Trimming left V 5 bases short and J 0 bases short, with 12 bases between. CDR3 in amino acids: CASRRDTSSYEQYF. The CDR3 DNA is TGCGCCAGCAGACGGGACACGAGCTCCTACGAGCAGTACTTC. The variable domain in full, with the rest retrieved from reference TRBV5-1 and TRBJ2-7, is KAGVTQTPRYLIKTRGQQVTLSCSPISGHRSVSWYQQTPGQGLQFLFEYFSETQRNKGNFPGRFSGRQFSNSRSEMNVSTLELGDSALYLCASRRDTSSYEQYFGPGTRLTVT.

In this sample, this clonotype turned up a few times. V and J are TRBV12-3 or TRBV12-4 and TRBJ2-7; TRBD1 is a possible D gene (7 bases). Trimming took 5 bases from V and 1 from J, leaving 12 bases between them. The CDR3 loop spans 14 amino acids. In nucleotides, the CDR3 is TGTGCCAGCAGTCAGGGGGGAATTTCCTACGAGCAGTACTTC. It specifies CASSQGGISYEQYF.

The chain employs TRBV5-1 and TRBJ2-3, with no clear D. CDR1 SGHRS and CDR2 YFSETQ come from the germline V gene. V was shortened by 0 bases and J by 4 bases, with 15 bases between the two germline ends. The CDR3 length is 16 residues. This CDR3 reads CASSLAIGVTADTQYF. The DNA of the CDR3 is TGCGCCAGCAGCTTGGCCATTGGGGTCACTGCAGATACGCAGTATTTT.

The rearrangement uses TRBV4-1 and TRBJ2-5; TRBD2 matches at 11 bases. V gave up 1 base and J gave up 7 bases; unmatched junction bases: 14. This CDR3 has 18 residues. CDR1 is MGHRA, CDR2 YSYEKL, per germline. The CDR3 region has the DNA TGCGCCAGCAGCCAAGTGCTGGGTAGCGGGGGGGCCGTAGGGACCCAGTACTTC. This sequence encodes CASSQVLGSGGAVGTQYF.

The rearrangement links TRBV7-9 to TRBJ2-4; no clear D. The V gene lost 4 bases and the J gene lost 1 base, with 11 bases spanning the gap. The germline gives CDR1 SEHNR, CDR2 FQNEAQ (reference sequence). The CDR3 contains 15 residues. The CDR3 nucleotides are TGTGCCAGCAGCTCTACCTTGGGGGCCAAAAACATTCAGTACTTC. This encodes CASSSTLGAKNIQYF.

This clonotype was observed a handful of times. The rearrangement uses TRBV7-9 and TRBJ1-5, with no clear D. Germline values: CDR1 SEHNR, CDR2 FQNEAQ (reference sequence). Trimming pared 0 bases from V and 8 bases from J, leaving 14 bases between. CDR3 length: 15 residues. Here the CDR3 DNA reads TGTGCCAGCAGCTTAGCGGGATCCCGGAGGGAGCCCCAGCATTTT. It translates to CASSLAGSRREPQHF.

The CDR3 loop reads CATRSAGGGTGELFF. The CDR3 DNA sequence: TGTGCCACCAGGTCAGCGGGCGGTGGCACCGGGGAGCTGTTTTTT. The J gene is TRBJ2-2, the V gene TRBV15; D is possibly TRBD2 (6 bases). The CDR3 extends over 15 amino acids. CDR1 is LNHNV, CDR2 YYDKDF, per germline (reference sequence). V shed 6 bases and J shed 4 bases, with 15 bases lying between them.

The CDR3 DNA reads as TGTGCCAGCATTTTCCGGCAGGCATATGGCTACACCTTC. As protein: CASIFRQAYGYTF. The chain couples TRBV2 to TRBJ1-2; D is uncertain. V was clipped by 7 bases and J by 5 bases, with 14 bases between them. The CDR3 extends over 13 amino acids. Germline V gene sequence: CDR1 SNHLY, CDR2 FYNNEI.

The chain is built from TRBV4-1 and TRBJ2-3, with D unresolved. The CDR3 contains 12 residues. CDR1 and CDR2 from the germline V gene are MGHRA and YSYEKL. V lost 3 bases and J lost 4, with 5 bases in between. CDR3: CASSHMADTQYF. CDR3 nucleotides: TGCGCCAGCAGCCATATGGCAGATACGCAGTATTTT.

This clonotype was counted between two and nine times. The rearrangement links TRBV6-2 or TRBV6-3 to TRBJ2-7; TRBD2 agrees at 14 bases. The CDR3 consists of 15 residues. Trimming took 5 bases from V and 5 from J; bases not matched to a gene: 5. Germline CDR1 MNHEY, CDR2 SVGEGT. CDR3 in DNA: TGTGCCAGCAGTGTAGGACTAGCGGGAGGTCACGAGCAGTACTTC. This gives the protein CASSVGLAGGHEQYF.

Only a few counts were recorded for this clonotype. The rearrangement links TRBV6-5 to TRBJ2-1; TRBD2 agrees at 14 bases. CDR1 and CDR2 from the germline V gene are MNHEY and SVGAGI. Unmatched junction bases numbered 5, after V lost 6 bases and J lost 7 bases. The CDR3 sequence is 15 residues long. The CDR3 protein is CASRGLAGEGNEQFF. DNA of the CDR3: TGTGCCAGCAGGGGACTAGCGGGAGAGGGGAATGAGCAGTTCTTC.

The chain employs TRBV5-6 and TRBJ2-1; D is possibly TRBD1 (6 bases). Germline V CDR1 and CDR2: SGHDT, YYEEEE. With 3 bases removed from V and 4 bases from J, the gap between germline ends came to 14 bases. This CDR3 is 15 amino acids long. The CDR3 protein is CASSSSGTSYNEQFF. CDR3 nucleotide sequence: TGTGCCAGCAGCTCCTCCGGGACATCTTACAATGAGCAGTTCTTC.

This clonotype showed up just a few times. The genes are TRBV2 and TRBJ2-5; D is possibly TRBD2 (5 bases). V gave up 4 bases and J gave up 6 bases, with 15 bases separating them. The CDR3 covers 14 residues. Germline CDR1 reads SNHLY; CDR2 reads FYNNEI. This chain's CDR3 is CASSAELVEKTQYF. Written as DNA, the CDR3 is TGTGCCAGCAGTGCGGAACTAGTTGAGAAGACCCAGTACTTC.

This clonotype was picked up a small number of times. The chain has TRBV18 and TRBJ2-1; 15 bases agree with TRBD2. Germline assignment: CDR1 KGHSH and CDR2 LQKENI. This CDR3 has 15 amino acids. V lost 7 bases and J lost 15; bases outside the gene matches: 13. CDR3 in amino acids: CASWAGTSGRPRRFF. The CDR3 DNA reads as TGTGCCAGCTGGGCCGGGACTAGCGGGAGGCCCCGACGGTTCTTC.

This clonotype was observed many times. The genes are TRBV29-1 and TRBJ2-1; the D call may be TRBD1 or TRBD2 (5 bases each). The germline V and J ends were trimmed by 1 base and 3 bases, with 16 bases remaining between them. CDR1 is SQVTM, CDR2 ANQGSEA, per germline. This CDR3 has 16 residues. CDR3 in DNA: TGCAGCGTTGAAGGAGGGGCGTGGGGTAACTACAATGAGCAGTTCTTC. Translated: CSVEGGAWGNYNEQFF.

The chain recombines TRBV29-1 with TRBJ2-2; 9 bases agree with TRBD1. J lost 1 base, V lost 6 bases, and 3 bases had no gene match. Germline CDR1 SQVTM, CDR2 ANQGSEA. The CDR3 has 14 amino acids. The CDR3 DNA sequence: TGCAGCGTAAAGGACAGGGGGAACACCGGGGAGCTGTTTTTT. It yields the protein CSVKDRGNTGELFF.

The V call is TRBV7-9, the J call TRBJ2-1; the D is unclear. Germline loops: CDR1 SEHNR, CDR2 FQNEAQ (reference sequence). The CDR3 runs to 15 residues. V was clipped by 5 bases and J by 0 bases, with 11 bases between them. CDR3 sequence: CASSDDRISYNEQFF. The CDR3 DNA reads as TGTGCCAGCAGCGATGACCGTATCTCCTACAATGAGCAGTTCTTC.

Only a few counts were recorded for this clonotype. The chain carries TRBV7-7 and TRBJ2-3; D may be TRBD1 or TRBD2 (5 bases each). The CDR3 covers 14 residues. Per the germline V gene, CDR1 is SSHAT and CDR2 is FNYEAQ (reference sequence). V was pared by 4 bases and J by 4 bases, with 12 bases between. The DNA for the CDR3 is TGTGCCAGCAGCTCCGGGACGGTCGCAGATACGCAGTATTTT. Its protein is CASSSGTVADTQYF. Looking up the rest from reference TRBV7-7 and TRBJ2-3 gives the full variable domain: GAGVSQSPRYKVTKRGQDVTLRCDPISSHATLYWYQQALGQGPEFLTYFNYEAQPDKSGLPSDRFSAERPEGSISTLTIQRTEQRDSAMYRCASSSGTVADTQYFGPGTRLTVL.

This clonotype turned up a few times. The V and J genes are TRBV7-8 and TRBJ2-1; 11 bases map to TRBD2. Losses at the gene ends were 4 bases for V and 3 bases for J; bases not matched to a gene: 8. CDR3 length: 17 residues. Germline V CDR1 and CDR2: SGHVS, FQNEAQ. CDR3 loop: CASSSWVAGGYYNEQFF. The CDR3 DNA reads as TGTGCCAGCAGCTCGTGGGTAGCGGGAGGGTACTACAATGAGCAGTTCTTC.

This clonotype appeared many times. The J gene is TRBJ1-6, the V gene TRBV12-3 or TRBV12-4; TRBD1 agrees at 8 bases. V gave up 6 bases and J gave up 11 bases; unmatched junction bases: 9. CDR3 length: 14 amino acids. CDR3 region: CASSSDRDGTPLHF. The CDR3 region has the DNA TGTGCCAGCAGCTCGGACAGGGATGGGACACCCCTCCACTTT.

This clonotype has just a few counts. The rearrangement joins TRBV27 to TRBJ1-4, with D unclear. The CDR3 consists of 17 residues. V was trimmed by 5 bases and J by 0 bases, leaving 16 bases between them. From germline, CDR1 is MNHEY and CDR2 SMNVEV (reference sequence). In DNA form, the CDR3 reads TGTGCCAGCAGTCCTCTAGGCCTTGGTGCAACTAATGAAAAACTGTTTTTT. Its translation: CASSPLGLGATNEKLFF.

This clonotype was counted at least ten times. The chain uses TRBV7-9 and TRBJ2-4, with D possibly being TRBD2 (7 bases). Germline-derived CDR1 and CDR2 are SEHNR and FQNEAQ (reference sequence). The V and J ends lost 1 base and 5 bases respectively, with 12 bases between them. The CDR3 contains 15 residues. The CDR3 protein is CASSLGGGAQNIQYF. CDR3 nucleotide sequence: TGTGCCAGCAGCTTAGGAGGGGGGGCGCAAAACATTCAGTACTTC.

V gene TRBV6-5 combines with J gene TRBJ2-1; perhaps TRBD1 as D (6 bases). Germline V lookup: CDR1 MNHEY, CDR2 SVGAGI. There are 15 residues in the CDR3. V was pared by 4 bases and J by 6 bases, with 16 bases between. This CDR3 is CASSSTAEGGNEQFF. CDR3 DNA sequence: TGTGCCAGCAGTTCCACTGCAGAAGGGGGCAATGAGCAGTTCTTC.

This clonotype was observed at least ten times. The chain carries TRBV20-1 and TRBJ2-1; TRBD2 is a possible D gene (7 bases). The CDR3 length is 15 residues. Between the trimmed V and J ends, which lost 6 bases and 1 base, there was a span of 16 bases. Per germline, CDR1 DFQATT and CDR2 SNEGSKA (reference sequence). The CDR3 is CSADVKGGSYNEQFF. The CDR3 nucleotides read TGCAGTGCCGACGTTAAGGGGGGGTCCTACAATGAGCAGTTCTTC.

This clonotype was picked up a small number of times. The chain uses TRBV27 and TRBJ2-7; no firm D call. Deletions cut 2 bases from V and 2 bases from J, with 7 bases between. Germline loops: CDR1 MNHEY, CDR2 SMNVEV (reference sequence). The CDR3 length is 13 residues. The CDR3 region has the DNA TGTGCCAGCAGTTTAAGTGCCACCTACGAGCAGTACTTC. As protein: CASSLSATYEQYF.

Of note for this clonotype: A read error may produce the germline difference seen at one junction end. The CDR3, as DNA: TGTGCCAGTGGGGGCCAGAGGCCCAAGCATTTT. Translation gives CASGGQRPKHF. This sequence joins TRBV19 and TRBJ1-5, with D possibly TRBD1 on 6 matching bases. This CDR3 is 11 amino acids long. The germline CDR1 and CDR2 sequences are LNHDA and SQIVND (reference sequence).

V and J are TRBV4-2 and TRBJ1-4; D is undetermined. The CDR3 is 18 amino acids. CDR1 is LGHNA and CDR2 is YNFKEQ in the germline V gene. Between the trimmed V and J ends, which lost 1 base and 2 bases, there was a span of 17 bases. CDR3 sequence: CASSQALPGSLTNEKLFF. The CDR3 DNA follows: TGTGCCAGCAGCCAAGCCCTACCTGGGAGCCTTACTAATGAAAAACTGTTTTTT.

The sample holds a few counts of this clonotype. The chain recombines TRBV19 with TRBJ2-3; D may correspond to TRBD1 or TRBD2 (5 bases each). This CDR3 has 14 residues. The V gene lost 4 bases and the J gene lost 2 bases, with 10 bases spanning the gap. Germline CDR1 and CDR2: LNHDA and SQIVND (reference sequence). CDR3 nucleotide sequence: TGTGCCAGTAGTAGTGGGACCCCCACAGATACGCAGTATTTT. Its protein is CASSSGTPTDTQYF.